This is a list of T cell receptor beta chains from one sample in a study of T cell repertoires in cytomegalovirus infection. In TCRdb, the reads were re-called with MiXCR into one record per CDR3 protein. The repertoire includes approximately 700,000 distinct CDR3 sequences, about a third of them detected once, and around 3% sits in the top ten. The specimen was PBMCs. Receptors originate from a human donor in good health (CMV status not recorded). Some clones in this sample may be carry-over from other donors' samples. The CDR3 runs from the conserved cysteine through the conserved F or W. D genes are given only for firm matches. Some rows have no size entry. The others give once, few or many, or a class for an expanded clone.

D gene	clone size	V gene	J gene	CDR3 DNA	CDR3 protein
.	few	TRBV12-3/TRBV12-4	TRBJ1-1	TGTGCCAGCAGGCAGGGGATCCGTCTGGACACTGAAGCTTTCTTT	CASRQGIRLDTEAFF
.	.	TRBV6-1	TRBJ1-2	TGTGCCAGCATTGGGGGGCGAGGCTATGGCTACACCTTC	CASIGGRGYGYTF
.	.	TRBV29-1	TRBJ2-7	TGCAGCGTTGAAGGGTACCAGACAGGGGAGGGGAGCTACGAGCAGTACTTC	CSVEGYQTGEGSYEQYF
.	many	TRBV3-1	TRBJ1-1	TGTGCCAGCAGCCGAGGGGTTGGCACTGAAGCTTTCTTT	CASSRGVGTEAFF
.	.	TRBV19	TRBJ1-2	TGTGCCAGTAGTGGGCGGACAGCCCCCTATGGCTACACCTTC	CASSGRTAPYGYTF
.	.	TRBV20-1	TRBJ2-1	TGCAGTGCCCAGATTACTTACAATGAGCAGTTCTTC	CSAQITYNEQFF
TRBD2	many	TRBV7-3	TRBJ2-3	TGTGCCAGCAGCTTAACCCTAGCGGGGGCTAGAAATACGCAGTATTTT	CASSLTLAGARNTQYF
.	few	TRBV19	TRBJ1-5	TGTGCCAGTAGTATTAAGGGCAATCAGCCCCAGCATTTT	CASSIKGNQPQHF
TRBD1	.	TRBV19	TRBJ1-5	TGTGCCAGTAGTACCGCAAGACAGGGGATGGAACAGCCCCAGCATTTT	CASSTARQGMEQPQHF
TRBD1	.	TRBV27	TRBJ1-1	TGTGCCAGCAGCCTAGACAGGGGGCGCTTGTTGGGGACTGAAGCTTTCTTT	CASSLDRGRLLGTEAFF
TRBD2	.	TRBV20-1	TRBJ2-5	TGCAGTGCCCCCACGGCGGGGGGGAAAGAGACCCAGTACTTC	CSAPTAGGKETQYF
TRBD2	.	TRBV27	TRBJ2-4	TGTGCCAGCAGGGGCTTATTGTTAGGGGAGGGCATTCAGTACTTC	CASRGLLLGEGIQYF
.	.	TRBV7-3	TRBJ2-5	TGTGCCAGCAGCTTAGGCGGAAGCCTCGGGGTAGAGACCCAGTACTTC	CASSLGGSLGVETQYF
.	.	TRBV6-6	TRBJ1-6	TGTGCCAGCACCTGGGACTCCAGTAATTCACCCCTCCACTTT	CASTWDSSNSPLHF
TRBD1	few	TRBV5-4	TRBJ1-1	TGTGCCAGCAGCTTTAGGACAGGGTCTACTGACGCTTTCTTT	CASSFRTGSTDAFF
.	.	TRBV28	TRBJ1-1	TGTGCCAGCAGTTTGATCTATAGGCAGCTTAATGAAGCTTTCTTT	CASSLIYRQLNEAFF
.	many	TRBV7-8	TRBJ2-1	TGTGCCAGCAGCAAAAGACCGGGACAGGGTGGGCTAGCGGGACTCCTGACGACGGGGAATGAGCAGTTCTTC	CASSKRPGQGGLAGLLTTGNEQFF
.	.	TRBV7-3	TRBJ2-5	TGTGCCAGCAGCTTAAAACATCAAGAGACCCAGTACTTC	CASSLKHQETQYF
.	few	TRBV7-9	TRBJ2-7	TGTGCCAGCAGCTTAGCGCCGGAGTCCTACGAGCAGTACTTC	CASSLAPESYEQYF
.	few	TRBV12-3/TRBV12-4	TRBJ1-1	TGTGCCAGCAGGCGGTCGGGCGCGAAGGACACTGAAGCTTTCTTT	CASRRSGAKDTEAFF
TRBD2	many	TRBV7-2	TRBJ2-7	TGTGCCAGCAGCTTAACGCGGGGGAGCTCCTACGAGCAGTACTTC	CASSLTRGSSYEQYF
.	.	TRBV5-4	TRBJ1-1	TGTGCCAGCAGCGCACGAGGGCTGGCGAACACTGAAGCTTTCTTT	CASSARGLANTEAFF
TRBD2	few	TRBV11-3	TRBJ2-7	TGTGCCAGCAGCTTAGACCTGGCGGGAGGGCCCGTAGAGCAGTACTTC	CASSLDLAGGPVEQYF
.	.	TRBV19	TRBJ1-5	TGTGCCAGTAACCCCAGGGGAAGTGGCAATCAGCCCCAGCATTTT	CASNPRGSGNQPQHF
TRBD2	once	TRBV30	TRBJ2-5	TGTGCCTGGAGTGTTAAGGGAGGCGCGGGGGGCCAGTACTTC	CAWSVKGGAGGQYF
TRBD2	.	TRBV7-2	TRBJ2-3	TGTGCCAGCAGCTTAAGCGGGGGGAGCACAGATACGCAGTATTTT	CASSLSGGSTDTQYF